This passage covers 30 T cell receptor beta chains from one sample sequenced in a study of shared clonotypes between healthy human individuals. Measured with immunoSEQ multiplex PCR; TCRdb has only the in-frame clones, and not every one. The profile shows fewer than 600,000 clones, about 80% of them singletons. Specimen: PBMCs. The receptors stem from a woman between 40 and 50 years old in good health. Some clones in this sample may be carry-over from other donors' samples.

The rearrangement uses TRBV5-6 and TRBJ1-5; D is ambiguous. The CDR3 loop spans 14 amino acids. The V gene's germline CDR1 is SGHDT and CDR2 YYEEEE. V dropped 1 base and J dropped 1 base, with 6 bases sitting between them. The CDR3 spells CASSLPGSNQPQHF. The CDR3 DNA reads TGTGCCAGCAGCTTGCCCGGGAGCAATCAGCCCCAGCATTTT.

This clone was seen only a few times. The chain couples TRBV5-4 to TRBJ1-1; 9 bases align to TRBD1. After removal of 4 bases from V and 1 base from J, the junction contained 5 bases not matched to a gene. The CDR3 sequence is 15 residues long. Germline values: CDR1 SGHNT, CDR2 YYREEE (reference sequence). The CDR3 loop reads CASSLGTGTNTEAFF. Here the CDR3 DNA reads TGTGCCAGCAGCCTAGGGACAGGGACGAACACTGAAGCTTTCTTT.

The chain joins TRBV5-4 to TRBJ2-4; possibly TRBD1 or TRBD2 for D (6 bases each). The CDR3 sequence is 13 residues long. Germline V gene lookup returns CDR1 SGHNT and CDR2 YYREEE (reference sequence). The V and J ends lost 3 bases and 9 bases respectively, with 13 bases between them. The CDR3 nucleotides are TGTGCCAGCAGCTCTGGGGGGCAGAGCATTCAGTACTTC. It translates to CASSSGGQSIQYF.

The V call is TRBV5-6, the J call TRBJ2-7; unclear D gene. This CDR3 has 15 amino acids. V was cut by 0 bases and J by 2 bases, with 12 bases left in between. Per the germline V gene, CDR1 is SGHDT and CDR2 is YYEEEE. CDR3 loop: CASSLVPNPAYEQYF. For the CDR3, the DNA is TGTGCCAGCAGCTTGGTCCCTAATCCAGCCTACGAGCAGTACTTC.

The CDR3 DNA reads as TGTGCCAGCAGCGCAGTAGCGGGAGGGACAGATACGCAGTATTTT. Its protein is CASSAVAGGTDTQYF. The chain carries TRBV7-2 and TRBJ2-3; 11 positions agree with TRBD2. The CDR3 extends over 15 amino acids. With V trimmed by 5 bases and J by 3 bases, 4 bases remained unmatched. CDR1 SGHTA and CDR2 FQGNSA come from the germline V gene. The entire variable domain, with the rest obtained from reference TRBV7-2 and TRBJ2-3, is as follows: GAGVSQSPSNKVTEKGKDVELRCDPISGHTALYWYRQSLGQGLEFLIYFQGNSAPDKSGLPSDRFSAERTGGSVSTLTIQRTQQEDSAVYLCASSAVAGGTDTQYFGPGTRLTVL.

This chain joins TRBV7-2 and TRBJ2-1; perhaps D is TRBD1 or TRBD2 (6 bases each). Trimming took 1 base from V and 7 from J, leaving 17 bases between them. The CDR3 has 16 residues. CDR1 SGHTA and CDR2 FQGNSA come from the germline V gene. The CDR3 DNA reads TGTGCCAGCAGCTTAGAGGGGGGATCCAACCTTAATGAGCAGTTCTTC. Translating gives CASSLEGGSNLNEQFF.

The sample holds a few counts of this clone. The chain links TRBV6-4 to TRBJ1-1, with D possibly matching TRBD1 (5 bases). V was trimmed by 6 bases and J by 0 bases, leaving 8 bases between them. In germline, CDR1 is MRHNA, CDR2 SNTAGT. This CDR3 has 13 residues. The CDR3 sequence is CASSWGLNTEAFF. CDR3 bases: TGTGCCAGCAGCTGGGGGTTGAACACTGAAGCTTTCTTT.

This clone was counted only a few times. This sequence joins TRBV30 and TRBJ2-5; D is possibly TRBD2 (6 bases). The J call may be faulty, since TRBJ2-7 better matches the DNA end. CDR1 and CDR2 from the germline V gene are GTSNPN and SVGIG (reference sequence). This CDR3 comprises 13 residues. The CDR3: CAWRGGAGYEQYF. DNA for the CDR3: TGTGCCTGGAGGGGGGGAGCCGGCTACGAGCAGTACTTC.

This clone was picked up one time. CDR3 protein: CASSQEGGLNEQFF. CDR3 DNA: TGCGCCAGCAGCCAAGAGGGGGGCCTCAATGAGCAGTTCTTC. V is TRBV4-1 and J is TRBJ2-1; D may match TRBD1 or TRBD2 (6 bases each). This CDR3 comprises 14 residues. Germline V gene data show CDR1 as MGHRA and CDR2 as YSYEKL. Trimming took 0 bases from V and 6 from J, leaving 9 bases between them.

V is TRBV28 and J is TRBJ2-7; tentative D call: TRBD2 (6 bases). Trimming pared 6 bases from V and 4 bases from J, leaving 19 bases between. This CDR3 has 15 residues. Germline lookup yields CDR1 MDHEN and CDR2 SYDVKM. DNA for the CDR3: TGTGCCAGCAGAGAGGAAGGGACTGGCCGGTACGAGCAGTACTTC. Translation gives CASREEGTGRYEQYF.

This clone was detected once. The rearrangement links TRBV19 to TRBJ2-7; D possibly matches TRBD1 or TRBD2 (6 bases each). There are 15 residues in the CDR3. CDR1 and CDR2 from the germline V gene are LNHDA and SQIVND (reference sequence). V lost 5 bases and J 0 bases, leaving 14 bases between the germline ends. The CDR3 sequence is CASSSVRGGSYEQYF. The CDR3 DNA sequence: TGTGCCAGTAGTTCGGTCAGGGGAGGCTCCTACGAGCAGTACTTC.

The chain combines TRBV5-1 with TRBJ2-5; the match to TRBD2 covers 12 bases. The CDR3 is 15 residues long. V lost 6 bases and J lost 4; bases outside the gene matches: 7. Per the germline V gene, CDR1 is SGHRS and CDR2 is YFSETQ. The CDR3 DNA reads TGCGCCAGCACCCGGCGGACTAGCGGGACAGAGACCCAGTACTTC. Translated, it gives CASTRRTSGTETQYF.

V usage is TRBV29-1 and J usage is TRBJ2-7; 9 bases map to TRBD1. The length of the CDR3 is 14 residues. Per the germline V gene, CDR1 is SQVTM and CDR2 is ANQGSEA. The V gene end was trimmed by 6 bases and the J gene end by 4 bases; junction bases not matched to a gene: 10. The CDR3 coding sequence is TGCAGCGTAAACCCGGGACAGGGAGAGTACGAGCAGTACTTC. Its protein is CSVNPGQGEYEQYF.

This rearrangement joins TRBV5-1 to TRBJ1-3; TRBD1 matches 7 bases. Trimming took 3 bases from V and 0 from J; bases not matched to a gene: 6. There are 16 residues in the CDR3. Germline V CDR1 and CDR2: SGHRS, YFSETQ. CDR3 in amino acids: CASSSDRPSSGNTIYF. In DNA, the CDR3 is TGCGCCAGCAGCTCGGACAGGCCAAGCTCTGGAAACACCATATATTTT.

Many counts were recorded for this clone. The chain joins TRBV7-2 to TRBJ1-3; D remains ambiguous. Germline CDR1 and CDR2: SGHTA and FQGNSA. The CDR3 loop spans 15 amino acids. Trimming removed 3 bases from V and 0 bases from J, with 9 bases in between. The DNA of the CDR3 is TGTGCCAGCAGCTTTAGAGTTAGCTCTGGAAACACCATATATTTT. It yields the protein CASSFRVSSGNTIYF.

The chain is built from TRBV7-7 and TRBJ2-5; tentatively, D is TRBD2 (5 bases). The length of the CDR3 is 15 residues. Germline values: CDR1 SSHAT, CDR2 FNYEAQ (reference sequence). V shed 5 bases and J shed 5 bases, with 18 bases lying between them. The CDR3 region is CASSLRPSSQETQYF. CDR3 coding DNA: TGTGCCAGCAGCCTAAGGCCTAGCTCCCAGGAGACCCAGTACTTC.

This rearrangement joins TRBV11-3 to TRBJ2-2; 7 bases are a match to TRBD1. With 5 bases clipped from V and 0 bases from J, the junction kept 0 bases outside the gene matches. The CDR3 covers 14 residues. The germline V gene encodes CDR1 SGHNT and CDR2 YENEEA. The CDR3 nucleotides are TGTGCCAGCAGCGGGACAGCGAACACCGGGGAGCTGTTTTTT. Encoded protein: CASSGTANTGELFF.

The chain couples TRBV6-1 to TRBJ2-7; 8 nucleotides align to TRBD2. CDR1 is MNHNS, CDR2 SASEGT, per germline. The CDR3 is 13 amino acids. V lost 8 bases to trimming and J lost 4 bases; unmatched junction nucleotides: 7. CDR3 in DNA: TGTGCCAGCTGGCAGCGGGAGTCGTACGAGCAGTACTTC. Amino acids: CASWQRESYEQYF.

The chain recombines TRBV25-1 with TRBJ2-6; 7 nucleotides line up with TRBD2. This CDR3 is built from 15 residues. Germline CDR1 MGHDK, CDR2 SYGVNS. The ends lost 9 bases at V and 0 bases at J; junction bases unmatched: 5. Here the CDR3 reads CASSGGSSGANVLTF. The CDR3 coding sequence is TGTGCCAGTTCGGGGGGAAGCTCTGGGGCCAACGTCCTGACTTTC.

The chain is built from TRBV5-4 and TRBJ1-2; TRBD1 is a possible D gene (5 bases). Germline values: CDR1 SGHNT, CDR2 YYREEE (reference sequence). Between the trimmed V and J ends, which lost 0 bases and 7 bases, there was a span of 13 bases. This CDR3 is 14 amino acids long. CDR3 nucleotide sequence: TGTGCCAGCAGCTTGGGAGGGGTAGAAGGTGGCTACACCTTC. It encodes CASSLGGVEGGYTF.

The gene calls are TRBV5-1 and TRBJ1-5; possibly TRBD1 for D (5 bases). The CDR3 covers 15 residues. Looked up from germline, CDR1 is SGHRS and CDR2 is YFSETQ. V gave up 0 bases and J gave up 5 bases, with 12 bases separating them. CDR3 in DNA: TGCGCCAGCAGCTTGGACGACAGTCCCCATCAGCCCCAGCATTTT. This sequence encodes CASSLDDSPHQPQHF.

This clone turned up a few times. The DNA of the CDR3 is TGTGCCAGCTCAGCAAGCGCAGGGACCCAAGAGACCCAGTACTTC. Translating gives CASSASAGTQETQYF. J is TRBJ2-5 and V is TRBV18; D is perhaps TRBD1 or TRBD2 (5 bases each). This CDR3 comprises 15 residues. The germline CDR1 and CDR2 sequences are KGHSH and LQKENI. The V and J ends lost 5 bases and 1 base respectively, with 14 bases between them.

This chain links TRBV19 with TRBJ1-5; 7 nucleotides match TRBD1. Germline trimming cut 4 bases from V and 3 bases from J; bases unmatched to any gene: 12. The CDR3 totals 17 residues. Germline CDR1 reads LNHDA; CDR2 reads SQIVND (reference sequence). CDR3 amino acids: CASSTTRTGWDNQPQHF. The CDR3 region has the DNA TGTGCCAGTAGTACTACCCGGACAGGATGGGACAATCAGCCCCAGCATTTT.

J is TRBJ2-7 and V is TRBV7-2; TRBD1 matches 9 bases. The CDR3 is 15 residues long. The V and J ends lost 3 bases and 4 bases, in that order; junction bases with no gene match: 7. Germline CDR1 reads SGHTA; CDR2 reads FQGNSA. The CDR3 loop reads CASSFAGTGRYEQYF. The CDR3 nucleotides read TGTGCCAGCAGCTTCGCCGGGACAGGGAGATACGAGCAGTACTTC.

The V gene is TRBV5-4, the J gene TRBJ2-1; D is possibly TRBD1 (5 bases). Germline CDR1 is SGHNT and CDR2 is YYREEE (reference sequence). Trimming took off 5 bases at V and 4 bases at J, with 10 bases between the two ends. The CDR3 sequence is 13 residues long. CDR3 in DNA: TGTGCCAGCAGTTCCCGACAGTACAATGAGCAGTTCTTC. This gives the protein CASSSRQYNEQFF. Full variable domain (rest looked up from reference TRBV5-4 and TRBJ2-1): ETGVTQSPTHLIKTRGQQVTLRCSSQSGHNTVSWYQQALGQGPQFIFQYYREEENGRGNFPPRFSGLQFPNYSSELNVNALELDDSALYLCASSSRQYNEQFFGPGTRLTVL.

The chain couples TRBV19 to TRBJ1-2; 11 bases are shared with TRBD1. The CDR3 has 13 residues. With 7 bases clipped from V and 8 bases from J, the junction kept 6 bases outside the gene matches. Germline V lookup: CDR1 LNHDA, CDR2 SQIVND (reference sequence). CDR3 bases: TGTGCCAGTACCGGACAGGGGGCAGAAGGCTACACCTTC. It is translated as CASTGQGAEGYTF.

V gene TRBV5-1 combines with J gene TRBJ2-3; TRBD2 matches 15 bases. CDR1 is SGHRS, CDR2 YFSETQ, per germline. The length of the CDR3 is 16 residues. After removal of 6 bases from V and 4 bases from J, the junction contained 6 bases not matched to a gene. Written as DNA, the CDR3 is TGCGCCAGCATATCCGGGACTAGCGGGAGGTCAGATACGCAGTATTTT. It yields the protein CASISGTSGRSDTQYF.

The CDR3 loop reads CASSSSGGRDQPQHF. The CDR3 coding sequence is TGTGCCAGCAGTTCCTCTGGGGGGAGAGATCAGCCCCAGCATTTT. The genes are TRBV6-5 and TRBJ1-5, with D possibly matching TRBD1 (5 bases). V lost 4 bases, J lost 5 bases, and 15 bases lay in between. The CDR3 is 15 amino acids. CDR1 and CDR2 (germline): MNHEY, SVGAGI.

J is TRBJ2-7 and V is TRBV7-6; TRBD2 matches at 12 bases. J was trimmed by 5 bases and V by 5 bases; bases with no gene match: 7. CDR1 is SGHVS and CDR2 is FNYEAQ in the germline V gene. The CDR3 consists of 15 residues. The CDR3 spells CASSPRLAGAHEQYF. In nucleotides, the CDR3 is TGTGCCAGCAGCCCCAGACTAGCGGGAGCCCACGAGCAGTACTTC.

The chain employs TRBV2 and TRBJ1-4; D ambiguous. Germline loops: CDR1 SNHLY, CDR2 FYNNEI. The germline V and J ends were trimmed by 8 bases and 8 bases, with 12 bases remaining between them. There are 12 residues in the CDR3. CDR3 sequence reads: CASAAGGEKLFF. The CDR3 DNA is TGTGCCAGCGCGGCCGGTGGGGAAAAACTGTTTTTT.